This T cell receptor (beta chain) derives from a study of technical replicates of blood from several donors (TCRdb year 2017). Libraries came from the immunoSEQ multiplex PCR assay. The table comes from immuneACCESS by way of TCRdb, which keeps in-frame sequences with V and J called. Part of the clones is missing from these tables; in studies checked, under half for an unresolved V gene and the rest for unknown reasons. Across this sample there are about 91,000 clones, with about 90% seen only once. The top ten clonotypes cover approximately 0.3% of the sample. Of note for this clone: Its specific antigen is unknown. No quality values exist for individual bases; no much larger clone is one base distant.

The TCR sequence derives from a human donor in good health. Sequenced sample: T cells isolated from PBMCs.

The nucleotides are TGCGCCAGCAGCTTGGGACAGGCCGTCCGGGGGGAGCTGTTTTTT. This translates into CASSLGQAVRGELFF. The V gene is TRBV5-1 and the J gene is TRBJ2-2; D gene: possibly TRBD1, on 6 matching bases. CDR1 and CDR2 are read off the germline V gene as SGHRS and YFSETQ. Deletion took 0 bases off V and 8 bases off J, with a span of 14 bases between the germline ends. Counted from cysteine to phenylalanine, this CDR3 has 15 amino acids. Of all the DNA, just the CDR3 is kept, 45 bases in frame from base 1.